These 15 T cell receptor beta chains originate from one sample sequenced in a study of blood T cells in healthy people across ages (dated by TCRdb to 2013 to 2016). Libraries came from 5' RACE. This sample was sequenced with an Illumina HiSeq 2500. A second PCR of about 6 to 12 cycles was run with a J-beta primer mix and a sample-barcoded 5' primer. TCRdb reran the public reads through fastp at Q25 and MiXCR, keeping productive beta chains. Rows merge per CDR3 protein into single entries with the most common DNA and genes. This sample gives about 1.1 million distinct CDR3 sequences in total; 35% to 40% of them show up just once. The ten biggest clones cover 10% to 15% of the sample. The source material was blood. These receptors were collected from a man younger than 30 in good health.

This clonotype appeared a few times. This chain joins TRBV6-2 or TRBV6-3 and TRBJ1-1; 10 bases map to TRBD1. V lost 6 bases to trimming and J lost 2 bases; unmatched junction nucleotides: 9. In germline, CDR1 is MNHEY, CDR2 SVGEGT. The CDR3 spans 16 residues. CDR3 sequence reads: CASSFPTGGLNTEAFF. The DNA of the CDR3 is TGTGCCAGCAGCTTTCCGACAGGGGGCTTAAACACTGAAGCTTTCTTT.

This clonotype has only a few counts. The gene calls are TRBV10-3 and TRBJ2-7; tentatively, D is TRBD1 or TRBD2 (5 bases each). This CDR3 region has 13 residues. The germline V gene encodes CDR1 ENHRY and CDR2 SYGVKD. V lost 7 bases and J lost 0, with 10 bases in between. CDR3 nucleotides: TGTGCCATCATGGACACTAGCTCCTACGAGCAGTACTTC. It codes for CAIMDTSSYEQYF.

CDR3 in DNA: TGCAGTGCCAGTTTGGACGGAAGCACAGATACGCAGTATTTT. Encoded protein: CSASLDGSTDTQYF. This chain uses TRBV20-1 with TRBJ2-3; D unclear. V was cut by 6 bases and J by 0 bases, with 13 bases left in between. Germline V gene lookup returns CDR1 DFQATT and CDR2 SNEGSKA (reference sequence). This CDR3 spans 14 amino acids.

This clonotype has a single count. The rearrangement links TRBV7-2 to TRBJ2-1, with TRBD1 identical over 12 bases. CDR1 is SGHTA and CDR2 is FQGNSA in the germline V gene. The ends lost 3 bases at V and 10 bases at J; junction bases unmatched: 7. The CDR3 has 15 amino acids. The CDR3 DNA sequence: TGTGCCAGCAGCTTGGGACAGGGGGCGGACTACGAGCAGTTCTTC. Translated, it gives CASSLGQGADYEQFF.

V is TRBV5-1 and J is TRBJ1-6; 8 nucleotides match TRBD1. J lost 5 bases, V lost 4 bases, and 8 bases had no gene match. The CDR3 runs 16 residues. Germline CDR1 reads SGHRS; CDR2 reads YFSETQ. The CDR3 nucleotides read TGCGCCAGCAGCCCTGGGACAGGCTCTAATAATTCACCCCTCCACTTT. Translated, it gives CASSPGTGSNNSPLHF. The variable domain in full, completed from reference TRBV5-1 and TRBJ1-6, reads KAGVTQTPRYLIKTRGQQVTLSCSPISGHRSVSWYQQTPGQGLQFLFEYFSETQRNKGNFPGRFSGRQFSNSRSEMNVSTLELGDSALYLCASSPGTGSNNSPLHFGNGTRLTVT.

This rearrangement joins TRBV6-1 to TRBJ2-1; D might be TRBD2 (5 bases). Trimming removed 5 bases at V and 7 bases at J, with 18 bases between. The CDR3 contains 15 residues. Germline V lookup: CDR1 MNHNS, CDR2 SASEGT. CDR3 amino acids: CASSLRTTWENEQFF. In DNA form, the CDR3 reads TGTGCCAGCAGTCTCCGGACGACGTGGGAGAATGAGCAGTTCTTC.

A few counts support this clonotype. This chain connects TRBV9 to TRBJ1-1; unclear D gene. Germline CDR1 SGDLS, CDR2 YYNGEE. V was trimmed by 4 bases and J by 1 base, leaving 11 bases between them. The CDR3 extends over 14 amino acids. The CDR3 here is CASSLTAQNTEAFF. The DNA of the CDR3 is TGTGCCAGCAGCCTTACGGCCCAGAACACTGAAGCTTTCTTT.

This clonotype was counted between two and nine times. The chain carries TRBV20-1 and TRBJ2-1; 12 positions match TRBD2. This CDR3 contains 14 residues. The germline CDR1 and CDR2 sequences are DFQATT and SNEGSKA (reference sequence). Trimming cost V 3 bases and J 8 bases; bases outside gene matches: 5. The CDR3 DNA sequence: TGCAGTGCTAGGTCTAGCGGGGGGGCAGATGAGCAGTTCTTC. Translated: CSARSSGGADEQFF.

The J gene is TRBJ1-5, the V gene TRBV3-1; no reliable D call. CDR3 size: 13 residues. V lost 0 bases and J lost 6, with 6 bases in between. The germline CDR1 and CDR2 sequences are LGHDT and YNNKEL (reference sequence). The CDR3 loop is CASSQDARQPQHF. DNA for the CDR3: TGTGCCAGCAGCCAAGATGCGCGTCAGCCCCAGCATTTT.

The rearrangement joins TRBV18 to TRBJ2-5; 7 bases match TRBD1. Germline CDR1 KGHSH, CDR2 LQKENI. J gave up 4 bases and V 3 bases, and 5 bases lay outside the gene matches. The CDR3 has 14 residues. The CDR3 region is CASSPQDRSETQYF. The CDR3 bases are TGTGCCAGCTCACCTCAGGACAGGTCAGAGACCCAGTACTTC.

This clonotype turned up a few times. This rearrangement joins TRBV4-1 to TRBJ2-3; 9 bases line up with TRBD1. Losses at the gene ends were 2 bases for V and 2 bases for J; bases not matched to a gene: 8. Germline V gene lookup returns CDR1 MGHRA and CDR2 YSYEKL. The CDR3 loop spans 17 amino acids. The CDR3 DNA is TGCGCCAGCAGCCAACCGGGACAGGGACGTTCCACAGATACGCAGTATTTT. This gives the protein CASSQPGQGRSTDTQYF.

V gene TRBV4-1 combines with J gene TRBJ2-5; maybe TRBD2 (5 bases). The CDR3 length is 16 residues. Between the trimmed V and J ends, which lost 4 bases and 2 bases, there was a span of 17 bases. Germline CDR1 and CDR2: MGHRA and YSYEKL. DNA for the CDR3: TGCGCCAGCAGCCGATTACTAGGGTCCCAACAAGAGACCCAGTACTTC. It codes for CASSRLLGSQQETQYF.

The chain uses TRBV9 and TRBJ2-7, with D uncertain. This CDR3 spans 16 amino acids. Germline V lookup: CDR1 SGDLS, CDR2 YYNGEE. Trimming stripped 3 bases from V and 7 bases from J, with 23 bases between. Here the CDR3 reads CASSAFRSNSYNEQYF. CDR3 DNA: TGTGCCAGCAGCGCGTTCAGGTCGAACTCCTACAATGAGCAGTACTTC.

The chain carries TRBV7-9 and TRBJ2-5, with D maybe TRBD2 (6 bases). Trimming stripped 2 bases from V and 13 bases from J, with 17 bases between. From germline, CDR1 is SEHNR and CDR2 FQNEAQ (reference sequence). This CDR3 is 13 amino acids long. In nucleotides, the CDR3 is TGTGCCAGCAGCTTATCCACCGCCGCCGGGGGGTACTTC. It encodes CASSLSTAAGGYF.

J is TRBJ2-1 and V is TRBV2, with 9 bases lining up with TRBD1. Unmatched junction bases numbered 4, after V lost 9 bases and J lost 1 base. CDR1 SNHLY and CDR2 FYNNEI come from the germline V gene. The CDR3 consists of 14 residues. DNA of the CDR3: TGTGCCAGTGGGACAGGGATATCCTACAATGAGCAGTTCTTC. It specifies CASGTGISYNEQFF.